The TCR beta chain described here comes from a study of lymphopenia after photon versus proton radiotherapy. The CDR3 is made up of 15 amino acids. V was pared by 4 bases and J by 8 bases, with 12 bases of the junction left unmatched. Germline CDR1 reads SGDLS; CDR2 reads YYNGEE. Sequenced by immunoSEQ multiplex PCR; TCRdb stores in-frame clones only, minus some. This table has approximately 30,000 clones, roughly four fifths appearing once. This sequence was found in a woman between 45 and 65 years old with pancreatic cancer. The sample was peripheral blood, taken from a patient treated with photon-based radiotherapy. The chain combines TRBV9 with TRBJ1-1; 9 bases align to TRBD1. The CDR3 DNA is TGTGCCAGCAGCCCATGGACAGGGGCTGAAGCAGAAGCTTTCTTT. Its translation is CASSPWTGAEAEAFF.